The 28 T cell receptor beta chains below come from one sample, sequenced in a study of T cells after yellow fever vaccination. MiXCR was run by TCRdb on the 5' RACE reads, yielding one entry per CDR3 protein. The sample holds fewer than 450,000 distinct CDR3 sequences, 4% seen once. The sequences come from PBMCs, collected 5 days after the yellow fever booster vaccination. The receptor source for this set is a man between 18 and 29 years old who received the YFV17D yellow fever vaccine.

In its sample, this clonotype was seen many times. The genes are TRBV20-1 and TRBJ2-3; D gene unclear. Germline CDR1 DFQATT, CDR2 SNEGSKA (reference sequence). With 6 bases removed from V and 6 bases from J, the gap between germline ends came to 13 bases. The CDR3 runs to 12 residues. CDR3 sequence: CSANSPADTQYF. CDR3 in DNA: TGCAGTGCGAACTCCCCGGCCGATACGCAGTATTTT.

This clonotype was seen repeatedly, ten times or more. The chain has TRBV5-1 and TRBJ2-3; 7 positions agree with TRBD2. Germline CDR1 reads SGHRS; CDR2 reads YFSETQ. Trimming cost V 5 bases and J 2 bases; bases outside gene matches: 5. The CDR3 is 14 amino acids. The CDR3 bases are TGCGCCAGCAGGGCGGGAGCTGACACAGATACGCAGTATTTT. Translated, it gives CASRAGADTDTQYF.

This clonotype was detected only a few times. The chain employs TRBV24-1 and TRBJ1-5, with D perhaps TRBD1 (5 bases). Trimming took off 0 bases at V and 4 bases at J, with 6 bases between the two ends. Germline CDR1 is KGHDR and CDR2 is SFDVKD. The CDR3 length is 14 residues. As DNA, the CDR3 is TGTGCCACCAGTGATTTGGGGGGGAATCAGCCCCAGCATTTT. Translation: CATSDLGGNQPQHF.

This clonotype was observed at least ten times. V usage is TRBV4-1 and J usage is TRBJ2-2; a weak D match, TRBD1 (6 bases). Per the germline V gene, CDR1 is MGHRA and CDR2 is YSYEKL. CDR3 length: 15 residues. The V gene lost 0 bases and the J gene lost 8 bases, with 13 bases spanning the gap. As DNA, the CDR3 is TGCGCCAGCAGCCAAGAAGGGATACAGGGAGGGGAGCTGTTTTTT. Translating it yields CASSQEGIQGGELFF.

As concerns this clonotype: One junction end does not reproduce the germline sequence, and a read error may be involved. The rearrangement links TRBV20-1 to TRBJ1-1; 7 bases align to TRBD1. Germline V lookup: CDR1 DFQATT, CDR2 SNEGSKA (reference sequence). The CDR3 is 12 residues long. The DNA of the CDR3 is TGCAGTGCTAGAGGAGGGGACAGAGGGCCTTACTTT. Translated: CSARGGDRGPYF.

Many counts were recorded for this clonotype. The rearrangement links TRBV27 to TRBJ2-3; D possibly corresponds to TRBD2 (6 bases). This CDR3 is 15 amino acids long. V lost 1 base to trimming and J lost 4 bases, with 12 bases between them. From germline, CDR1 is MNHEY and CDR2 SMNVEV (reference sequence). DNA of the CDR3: TGTGCCAGCAGTTTATTAGGCGGGGAAGCAGATACGCAGTATTTT. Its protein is CASSLLGGEADTQYF.

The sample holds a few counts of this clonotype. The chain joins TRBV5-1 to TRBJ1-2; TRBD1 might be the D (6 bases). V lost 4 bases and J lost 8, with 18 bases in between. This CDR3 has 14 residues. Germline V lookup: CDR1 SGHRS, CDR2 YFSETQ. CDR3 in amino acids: CASSPSRQARGYTF. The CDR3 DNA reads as TGCGCCAGCAGCCCCTCCCGACAGGCGAGGGGCTACACCTTC.

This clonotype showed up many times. CDR3 in amino acids: CASFFGPGENEQFF. DNA for the CDR3: TGTGCCAGCTTTTTCGGCCCAGGGGAGAATGAGCAGTTCTTC. The chain recombines TRBV5-4 with TRBJ2-1, with D possibly TRBD1 on 6 matching bases. The CDR3 sequence is 14 residues long. V was trimmed by 7 bases and J by 7 bases, leaving 18 bases between them. Germline V CDR1 and CDR2: SGHNT, YYREEE (reference sequence).

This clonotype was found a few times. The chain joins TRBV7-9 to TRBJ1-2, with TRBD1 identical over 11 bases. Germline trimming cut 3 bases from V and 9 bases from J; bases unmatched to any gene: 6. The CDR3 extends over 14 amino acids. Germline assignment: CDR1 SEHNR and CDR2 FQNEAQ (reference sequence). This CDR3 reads CASSFWTGGTSYTF. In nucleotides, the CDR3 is TGTGCCAGCAGCTTCTGGACAGGGGGCACTAGCTACACCTTC.

The CDR3 nucleotides are TGTGCCACCAGCAGCAGTGACAGGGGAGGCTACGAGCAGTACTTC. Its protein product is CATSSSDRGGYEQYF. The chain recombines TRBV15 with TRBJ2-7; 8 nucleotides align to TRBD1. The CDR3 covers 15 residues. Trimming removed 3 bases from V and 3 bases from J; junction bases left unmatched: 7. Germline V gene data show CDR1 as LNHNV and CDR2 as YYDKDF (reference sequence).

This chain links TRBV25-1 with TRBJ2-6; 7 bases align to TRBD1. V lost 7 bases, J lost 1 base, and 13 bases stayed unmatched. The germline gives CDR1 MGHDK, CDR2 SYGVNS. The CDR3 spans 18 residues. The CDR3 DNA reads TGTGCCAGCACCGGACCGACAGGGATTGGTTCTGGGGCCAACGTCCTGACTTTC. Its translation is CASTGPTGIGSGANVLTF.

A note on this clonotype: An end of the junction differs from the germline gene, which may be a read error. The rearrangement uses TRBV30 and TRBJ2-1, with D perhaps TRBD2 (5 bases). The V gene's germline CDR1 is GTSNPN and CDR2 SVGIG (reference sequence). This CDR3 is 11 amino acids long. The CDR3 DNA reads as TGTGCCTGGAGTGTTCTGGCGGAGGCGTTATTC. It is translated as CAWSVLAEALF.

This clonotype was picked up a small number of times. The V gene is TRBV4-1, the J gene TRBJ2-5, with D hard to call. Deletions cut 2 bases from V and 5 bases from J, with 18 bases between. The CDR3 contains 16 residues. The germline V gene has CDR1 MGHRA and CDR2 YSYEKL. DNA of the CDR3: TGCGCCAGCAGCCAATCCCCGCGGCCGAGTGGGGAGACCCAGTACTTC. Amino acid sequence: CASSQSPRPSGETQYF.

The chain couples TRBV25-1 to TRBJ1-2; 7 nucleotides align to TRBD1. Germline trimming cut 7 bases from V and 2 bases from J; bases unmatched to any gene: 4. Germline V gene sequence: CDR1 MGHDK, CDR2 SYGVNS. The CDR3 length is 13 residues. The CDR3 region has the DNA TGTGCCAGCATAACAGGGGTCAACTATGGCTACACCTTC. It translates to CASITGVNYGYTF.

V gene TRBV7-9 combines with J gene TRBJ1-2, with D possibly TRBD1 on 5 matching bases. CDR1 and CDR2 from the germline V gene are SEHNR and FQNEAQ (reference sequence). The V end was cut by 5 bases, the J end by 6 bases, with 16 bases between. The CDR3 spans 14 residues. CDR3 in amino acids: CASSRDFREDGYTF. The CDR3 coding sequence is TGTGCCAGCAGCAGGGACTTTCGAGAGGATGGCTACACCTTC.

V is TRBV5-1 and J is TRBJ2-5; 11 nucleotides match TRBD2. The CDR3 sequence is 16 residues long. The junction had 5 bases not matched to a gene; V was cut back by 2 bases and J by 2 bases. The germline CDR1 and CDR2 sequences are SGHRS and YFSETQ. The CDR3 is CASSFGTSGFQETQYF. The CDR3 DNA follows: TGCGCCAGCAGCTTCGGGACTAGCGGATTTCAAGAGACCCAGTACTTC.

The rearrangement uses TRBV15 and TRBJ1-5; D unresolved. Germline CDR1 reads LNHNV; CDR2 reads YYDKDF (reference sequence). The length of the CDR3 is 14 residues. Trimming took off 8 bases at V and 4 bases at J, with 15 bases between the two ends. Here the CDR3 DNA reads TGTGCCACCCAACTGGGCAGCCGGAATCAGCCCCAGCATTTT. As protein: CATQLGSRNQPQHF.

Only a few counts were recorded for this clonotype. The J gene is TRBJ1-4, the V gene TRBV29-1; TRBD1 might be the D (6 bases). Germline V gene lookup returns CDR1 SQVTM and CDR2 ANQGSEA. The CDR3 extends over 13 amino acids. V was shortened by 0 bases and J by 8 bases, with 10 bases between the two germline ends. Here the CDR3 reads CSVEEGGEEKLFF. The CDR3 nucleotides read TGCAGCGTTGAAGAGGGGGGCGAGGAAAAACTGTTTTTT. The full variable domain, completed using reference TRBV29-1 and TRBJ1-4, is SAVISQKPSRDICQRGTSLTIQCQVDSQVTMMFWYRQQPGQSLTLIATANQGSEATYESGFVIDKFPISRPNLTFSTLTVSNMSPEDSSIYLCSVEEGGEEKLFFGSGTQLSVL.

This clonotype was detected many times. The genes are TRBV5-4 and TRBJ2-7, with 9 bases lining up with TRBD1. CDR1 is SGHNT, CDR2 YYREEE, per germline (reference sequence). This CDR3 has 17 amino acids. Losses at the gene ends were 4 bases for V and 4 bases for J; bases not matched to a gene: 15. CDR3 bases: TGTGCCAGCAGCCCGCGAAGGGCGGGACAGGGACCTTACGAGCAGTACTTC. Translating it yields CASSPRRAGQGPYEQYF.

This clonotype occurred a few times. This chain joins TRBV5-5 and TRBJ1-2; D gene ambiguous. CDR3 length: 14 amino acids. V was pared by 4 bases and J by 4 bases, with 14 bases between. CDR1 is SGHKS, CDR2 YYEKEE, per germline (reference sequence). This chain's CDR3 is CASSTPTQTYGYTF. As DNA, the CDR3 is TGTGCCAGCAGCACGCCGACCCAGACCTATGGCTACACCTTC. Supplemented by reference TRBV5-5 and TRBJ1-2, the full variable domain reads DAGVTQSPTHLIKTRGQQVTLRCSPISGHKSVSWYQQVLGQGPQFIFQYYEKEERGRGNFPDRFSARQFPNYSSELNVNALLLGDSALYLCASSTPTQTYGYTFGSGTRLTVV.

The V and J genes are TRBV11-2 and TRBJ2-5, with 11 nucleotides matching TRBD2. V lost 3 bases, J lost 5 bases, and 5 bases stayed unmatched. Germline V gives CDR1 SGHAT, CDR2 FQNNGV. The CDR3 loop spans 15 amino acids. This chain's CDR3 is CASSFSGGARETQYF. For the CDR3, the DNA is TGTGCCAGCAGCTTTAGCGGGGGGGCTCGGGAGACCCAGTACTTC.

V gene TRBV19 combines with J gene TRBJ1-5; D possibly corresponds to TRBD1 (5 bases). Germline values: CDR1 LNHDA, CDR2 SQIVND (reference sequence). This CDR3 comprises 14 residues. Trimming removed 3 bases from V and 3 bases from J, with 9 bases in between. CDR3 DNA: TGTGCCAGTAGTATGGGCAGGGACAATCAGCCCCAGCATTTT. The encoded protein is CASSMGRDNQPQHF.

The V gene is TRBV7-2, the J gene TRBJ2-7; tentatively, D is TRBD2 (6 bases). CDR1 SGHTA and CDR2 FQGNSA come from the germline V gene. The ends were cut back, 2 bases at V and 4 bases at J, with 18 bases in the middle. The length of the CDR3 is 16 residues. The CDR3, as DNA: TGTGCCAGCAGCTTATCGTACCGGCGGGGAGTATACGAGCAGTACGTC. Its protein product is CASSLSYRRGVYEQYV.

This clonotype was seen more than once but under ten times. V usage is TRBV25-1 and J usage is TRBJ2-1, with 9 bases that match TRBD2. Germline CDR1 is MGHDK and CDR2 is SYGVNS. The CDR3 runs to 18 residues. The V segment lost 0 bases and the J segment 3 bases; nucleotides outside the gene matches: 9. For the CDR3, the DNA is TGTGCCAGCAGTGAATATGCGGGGGGGACTTTTTACTACAATGAGCAGTTCTTC. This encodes CASSEYAGGTFYYNEQFF.

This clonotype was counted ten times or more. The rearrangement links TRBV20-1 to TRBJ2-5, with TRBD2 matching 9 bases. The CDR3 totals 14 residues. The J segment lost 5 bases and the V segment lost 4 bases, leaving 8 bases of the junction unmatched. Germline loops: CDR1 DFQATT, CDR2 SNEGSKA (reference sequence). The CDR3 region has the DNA TGCAGTGCTATCCAGCGGGGGGCCCATGAGACCCAGTACTTC. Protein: CSAIQRGAHETQYF.

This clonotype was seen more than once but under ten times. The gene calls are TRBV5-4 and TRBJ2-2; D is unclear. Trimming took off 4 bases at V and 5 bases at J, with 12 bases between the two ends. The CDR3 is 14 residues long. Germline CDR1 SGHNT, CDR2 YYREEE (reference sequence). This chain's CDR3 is CASSPPLETGELFF. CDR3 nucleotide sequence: TGTGCCAGCAGCCCGCCCCTAGAAACCGGGGAGCTGTTTTTT.

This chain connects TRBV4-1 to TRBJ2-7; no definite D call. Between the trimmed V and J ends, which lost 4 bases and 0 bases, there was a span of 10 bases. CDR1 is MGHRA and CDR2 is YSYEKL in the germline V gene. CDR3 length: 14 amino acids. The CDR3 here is CASSPGRSSYEQYF. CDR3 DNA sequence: TGCGCCAGCAGCCCGGGTAGGAGCTCCTACGAGCAGTACTTC.

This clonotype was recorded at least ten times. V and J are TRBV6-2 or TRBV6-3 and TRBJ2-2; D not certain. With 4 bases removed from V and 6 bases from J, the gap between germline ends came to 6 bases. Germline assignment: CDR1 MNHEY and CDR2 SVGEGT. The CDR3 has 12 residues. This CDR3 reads CASSSMAGELFF. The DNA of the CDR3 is TGTGCCAGCAGTTCTATGGCCGGGGAGCTGTTTTTT.